This TCR beta chain came from a study of spatial heterogeneity in lung cancer. Findings of the study overall: Counts of expanded alpha and beta TCRs within tumors tracked the tumor nonsynonymous mutation count.

Trimming shortened V by 3 bases and J by 2 bases, and 19 bases separated the two germline ends. CDR1 is MDHEN, CDR2 SYDVKM, per germline. The CDR3 covers 17 residues. The sample's time point: sample taken at primary tumor resection. Unsorted tumor, nontumor lung tissue or cryopreserved PBMC supplied the whole RNA. A remark on this clonotype: Its antigen is as yet unknown.

TCRdb re-analysed the 5' RACE reads in MiXCR, keeping a single row per CDR3 protein. Among 20,000 to 25,000 distinct CDR3 sequences, roughly 6.7% were seen once, and the ten largest hold 9% to 12%. The sequencing here drew on lung tumor tissue, taken at surgery. This clonotype originated in a male donor with early-stage non-small cell lung cancer. The chain couples TRBV28 to TRBJ2-5, with D perhaps matching TRBD1 (5 bases). This chain's CDR3 is CASSFTEKGVWQETQYF. Written as DNA, the CDR3 is TGTGCCAGCAGTTTTACTGAAAAAGGGGTGTGGCAAGAGACCCAGTACTTC.